Reported below is one TCR beta chain. Authors' analysis steps: Reference gene primer amplification gave estimated nucleated cell counts. TCRdb keeps only in-frame clones here, not all; method: immunoSEQ multiplex PCR. V, J and clone size are taken as reported in that table, and D and trimming were inferred from the DNA itself. This table has about 220,000 clones, more than 65% appearing once. This record belongs to a study of blood T cell repertoires in COVID-19. About the study: COVID-19 samples collected from the United States, Italy and Spain covered acute and convalescent phases.

The J segment lost 3 bases and the V segment lost 6 bases, leaving 2 bases of the junction unmatched. Germline-derived CDR1 and CDR2 are MGHRA and YSYEKL. The CDR3 runs 13 residues. This rearrangement joins TRBV4-1 to TRBJ1-1; 9 bases align to TRBD1. The TCR sequence derives from an older woman with acute or convalescent COVID-19. Sequencing was carried out using peripheral blood. The CDR3: CASRRTGDTEAFF. CDR3 nucleotides: TGCGCCAGCAGGAGGACAGGGGACACTGAAGCTTTCTTT.